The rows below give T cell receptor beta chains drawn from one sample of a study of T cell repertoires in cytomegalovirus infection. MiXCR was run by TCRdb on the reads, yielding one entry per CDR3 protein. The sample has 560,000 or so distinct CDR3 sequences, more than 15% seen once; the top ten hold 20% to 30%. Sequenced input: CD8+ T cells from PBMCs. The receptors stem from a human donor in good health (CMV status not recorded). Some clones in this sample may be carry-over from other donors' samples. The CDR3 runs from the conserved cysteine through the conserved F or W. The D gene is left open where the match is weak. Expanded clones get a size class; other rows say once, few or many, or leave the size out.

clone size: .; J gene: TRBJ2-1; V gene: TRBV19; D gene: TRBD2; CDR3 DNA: TGTGCCAGTAATGAGGGAGGGCCGAATGAGCAGTTCTTC; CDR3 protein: CASNEGGPNEQFF
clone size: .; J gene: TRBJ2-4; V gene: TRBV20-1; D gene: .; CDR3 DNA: TGCAGTGCTTTACTGGGAATAGCCAAAAACATTCAGTACTTC; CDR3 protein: CSALLGIAKNIQYF
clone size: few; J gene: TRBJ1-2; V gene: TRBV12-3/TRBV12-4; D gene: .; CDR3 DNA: TGTGCCAGCAGTACCCGACAGGCGGGTAGGGGCTACACCTTC; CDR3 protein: CASSTRQAGRGYTF
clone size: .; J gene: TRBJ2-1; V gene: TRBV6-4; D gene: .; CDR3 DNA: TGTGCCAGCCGCACGGAACCGACCTCCTACAATGAGCAGTTCTTC; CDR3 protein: CASRTEPTSYNEQFF
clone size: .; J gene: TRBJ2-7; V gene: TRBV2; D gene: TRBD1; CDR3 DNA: TGTGCCAGCAGTGAAAGATCCCGGGACAGGGGCCACGAGCAGTACTTC; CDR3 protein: CASSERSRDRGHEQYF
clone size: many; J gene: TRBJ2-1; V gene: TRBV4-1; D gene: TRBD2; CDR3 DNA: TGCGCCAGCAGCCTTCGGGACTACCGCTCCTACAATGAGCAGTTCTTC; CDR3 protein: CASSLRDYRSYNEQFF
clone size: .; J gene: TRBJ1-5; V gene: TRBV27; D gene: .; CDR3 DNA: TGTGCCAGTTGGGGTTCCAATCAGCCCCAGCATTTT; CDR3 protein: CASWGSNQPQHF
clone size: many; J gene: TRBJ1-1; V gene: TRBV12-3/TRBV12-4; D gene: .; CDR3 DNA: TGTGCCAGCAGCCCCCGGGGGAGCCCAGGTTCTGAAGCTTTCTTT; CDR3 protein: CASSPRGSPGSEAFF
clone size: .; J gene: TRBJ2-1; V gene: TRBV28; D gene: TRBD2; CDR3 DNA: TGTGCCAGCAGTTATATACCCCTCGGACTAGCGGGAGTAAATGAGCAGTTCTTC; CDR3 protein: CASSYIPLGLAGVNEQFF
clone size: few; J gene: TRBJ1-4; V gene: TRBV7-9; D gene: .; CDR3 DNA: TGTGCCAGCAGCTTAGATCGGACAAGCAATGAAAAACTGTTTTTT; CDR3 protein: CASSLDRTSNEKLFF
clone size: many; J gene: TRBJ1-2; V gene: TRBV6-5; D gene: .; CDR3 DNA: TGTGCCAGCACCCCCGGGGGAGGGGACGAAGGCTACACCTTC; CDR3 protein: CASTPGGGDEGYTF
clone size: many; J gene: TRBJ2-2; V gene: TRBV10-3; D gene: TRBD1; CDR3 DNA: TGTGCCATCAAAGGGACAGGGGAGGACACCGGGGAGCTGTTTTTT; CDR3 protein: CAIKGTGEDTGELFF
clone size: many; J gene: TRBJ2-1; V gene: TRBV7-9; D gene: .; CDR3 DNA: TGTGCCAGCAGCTTACAGGGAGCTCTTGAGCAGTTCTTC; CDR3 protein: CASSLQGALEQFF
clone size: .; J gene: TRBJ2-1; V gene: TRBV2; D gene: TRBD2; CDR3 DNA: TGTGCCAGCAGTACACCCTCTAGCGGGAGTTCCTACAATGAGCAGTTCTTC; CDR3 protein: CASSTPSSGSSYNEQFF
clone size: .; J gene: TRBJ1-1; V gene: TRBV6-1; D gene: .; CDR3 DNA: TGTGCCAGCAATATTTACACTGAAGCTTTCTTT; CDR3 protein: CASNIYTEAFF
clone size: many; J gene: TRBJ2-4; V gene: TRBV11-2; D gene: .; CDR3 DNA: TGTGCCAGCAGCTCAGACGAGTACATTCAGTACTTC; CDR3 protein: CASSSDEYIQYF
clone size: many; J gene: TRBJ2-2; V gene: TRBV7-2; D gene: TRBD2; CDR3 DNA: TGTGCCAGCTATGGAGGGAGGGAAGGCACCGGGGAGCTGTTTTTT; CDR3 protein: CASYGGREGTGELFF
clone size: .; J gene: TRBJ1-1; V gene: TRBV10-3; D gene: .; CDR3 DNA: TGTGCCATCAGGACGGGACATGAGAACACTGAAGCTTTCTTT; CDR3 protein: CAIRTGHENTEAFF
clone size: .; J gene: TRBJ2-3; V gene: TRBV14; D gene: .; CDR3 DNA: TGTGCCAGCAGCCAAGATGGGGCTCACATGGATACGCAGTATTTT; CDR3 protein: CASSQDGAHMDTQYF
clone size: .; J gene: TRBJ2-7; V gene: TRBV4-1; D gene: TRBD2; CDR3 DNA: TGCGCCAGCAGTCCAGGGGGGACTAGCGGTACCTACGAGCAGTACTTC; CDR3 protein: CASSPGGTSGTYEQYF
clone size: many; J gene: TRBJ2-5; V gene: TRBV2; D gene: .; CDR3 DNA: TGTGCCAGCAGAGATTCGGGACTCTACCAAGAGACCCAGTACTTC; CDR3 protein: CASRDSGLYQETQYF
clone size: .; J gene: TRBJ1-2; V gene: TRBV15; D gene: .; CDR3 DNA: TGTGCCACCAGCAGAGGAGGCGTTGGACTTCTTAAGGTCGGCTACACCTTC; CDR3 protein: CATSRGGVGLLKVGYTF
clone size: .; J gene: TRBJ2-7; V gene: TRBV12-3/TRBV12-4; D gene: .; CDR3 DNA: TGTGCCAGCAAGATAGCCCACGAGCAGTACTTC; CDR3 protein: CASKIAHEQYF
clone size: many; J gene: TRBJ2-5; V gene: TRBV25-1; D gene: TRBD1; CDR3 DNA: TGTGCCAGCAGTCCGGGACAGGGTGGGGAGACCCAGTACTTC; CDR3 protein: CASSPGQGGETQYF
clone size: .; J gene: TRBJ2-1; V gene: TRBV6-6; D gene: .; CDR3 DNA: TGTGCCAGCATTCCCCCTGGGACACTAGTTTCAAATGAGCAGTTCTTC; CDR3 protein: CASIPPGTLVSNEQFF
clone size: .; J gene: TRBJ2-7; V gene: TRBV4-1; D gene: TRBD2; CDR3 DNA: TGCGCCAGCAGCCAAGAGGGTAGCGGGAGCAGCTCCTACGAGCAGTACTTC; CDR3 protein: CASSQEGSGSSSYEQYF
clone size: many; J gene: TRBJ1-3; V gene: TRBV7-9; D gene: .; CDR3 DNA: TGTGCCAGCAGCCCCCCCTACCCTATATCTGGAAACACCATATATTTT; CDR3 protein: CASSPPYPISGNTIYF
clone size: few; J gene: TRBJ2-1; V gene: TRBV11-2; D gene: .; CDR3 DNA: TGTGCCAGCAGCTTGGAGACGGGTAGCTCCTACAATGAGCAGTTCTTC; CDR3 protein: CASSLETGSSYNEQFF
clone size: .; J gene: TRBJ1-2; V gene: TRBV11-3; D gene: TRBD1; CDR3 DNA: TGTGCCAGCAGCCGCCGGGACAGGGGACACAACTATGGCTACACCTTC; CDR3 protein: CASSRRDRGHNYGYTF
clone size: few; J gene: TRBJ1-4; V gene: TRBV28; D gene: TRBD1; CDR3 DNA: TGTGCCAGCAGTTTCCCCCCGACAGGGGATGAAAAACTGTTTTTT; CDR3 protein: CASSFPPTGDEKLFF
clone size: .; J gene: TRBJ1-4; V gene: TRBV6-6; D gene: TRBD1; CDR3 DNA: TGTGCCAGCAGATGGGACAGGGGATATGAAAAACTGTTTTTT; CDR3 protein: CASRWDRGYEKLFF
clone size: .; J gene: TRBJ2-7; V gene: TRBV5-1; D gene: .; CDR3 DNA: TGCGCCAGCAGCATAAGGAACGCAGGGGAGGAGCAGTACTTC; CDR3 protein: CASSIRNAGEEQYF
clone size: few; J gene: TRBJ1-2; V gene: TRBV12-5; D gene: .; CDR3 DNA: TGTGCTAGTGGTTTGGTATCGGGGGAGGCCTATGGCTACACCTTC; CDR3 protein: CASGLVSGEAYGYTF
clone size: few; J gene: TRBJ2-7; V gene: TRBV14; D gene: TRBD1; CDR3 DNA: TGTGCCAGCAGCCACCCCGGACAGGGTTACGAGCAGTACTTC; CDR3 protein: CASSHPGQGYEQYF
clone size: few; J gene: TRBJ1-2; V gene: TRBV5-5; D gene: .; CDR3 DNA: TGTGCCAGCAGCCGACGGGTCGTCTATGGCTACACCTTC; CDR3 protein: CASSRRVVYGYTF
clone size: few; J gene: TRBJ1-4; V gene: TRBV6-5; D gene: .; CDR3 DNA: TGTGCCAGCAGTGAGACGGCCGGGAGTGAAAAACTGTTTTTT; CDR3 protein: CASSETAGSEKLFF
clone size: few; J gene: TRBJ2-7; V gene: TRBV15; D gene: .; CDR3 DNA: TGTGCCACCAGCAGGAGTGGGGGGTCCGAGCAGTACTTC; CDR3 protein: CATSRSGGSEQYF
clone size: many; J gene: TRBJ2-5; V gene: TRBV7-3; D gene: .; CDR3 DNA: TGTGCCAGCAGCCCCACAGGACCAGGGGAGACCCAGTACTTC; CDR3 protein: CASSPTGPGETQYF
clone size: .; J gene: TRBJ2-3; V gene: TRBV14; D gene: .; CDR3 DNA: TGTGCCAGCAGCCGCAAAACAGATACGCAGTATTTT; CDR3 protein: CASSRKTDTQYF
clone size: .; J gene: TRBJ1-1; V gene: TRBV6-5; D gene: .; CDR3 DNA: TGTGCCAGCACCCCCCGGGTCACTGAAGCTTTCTTT; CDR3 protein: CASTPRVTEAFF
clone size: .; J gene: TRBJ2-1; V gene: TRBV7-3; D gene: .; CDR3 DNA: TGTGCCAGCAGCCCCGGGACCACCAGCTCCTACAATGAGCAGTTCTTC; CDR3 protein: CASSPGTTSSYNEQFF
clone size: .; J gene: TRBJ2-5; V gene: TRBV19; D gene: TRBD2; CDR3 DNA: TGTGCCAGTAGTATCCACTTTAGCGGGAGCGAGGGAGAGACCCAGTACTTC; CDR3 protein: CASSIHFSGSEGETQYF
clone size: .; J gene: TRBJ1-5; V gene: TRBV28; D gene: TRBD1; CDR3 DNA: TGTGCCAGCAGTTACTACAGGGGTCGGGAGCAAGGCAATCAGCCCCAGCATTTT; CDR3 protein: CASSYYRGREQGNQPQHF
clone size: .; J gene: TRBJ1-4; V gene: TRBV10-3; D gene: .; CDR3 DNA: TGTGCCATCAGAAACAGGGAAGGGGAAAAACTGTTTTTT; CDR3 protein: CAIRNREGEKLFF
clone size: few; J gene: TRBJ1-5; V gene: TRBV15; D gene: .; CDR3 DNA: TGTGCCACCAGCAGTGACAGAAACAGGGACCGACGCAATCAGCCCCAGCATTTT; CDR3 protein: CATSSDRNRDRRNQPQHF
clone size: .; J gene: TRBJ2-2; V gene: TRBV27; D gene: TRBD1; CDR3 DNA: TGTGCCAGCAGTCCTCGGACAGGGGAGGACACCGGGGAGCTGTTTTTT; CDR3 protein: CASSPRTGEDTGELFF
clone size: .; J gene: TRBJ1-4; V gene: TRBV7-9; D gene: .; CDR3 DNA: TGTGCCAGCAGCTTCATTTATGCCCTGACGCGGTCTAATGAAAAACTGTTTTTT; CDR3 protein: CASSFIYALTRSNEKLFF
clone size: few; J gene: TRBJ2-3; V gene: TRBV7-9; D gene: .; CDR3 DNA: TGTGCCAGCAGCTTAGGCATAGATACGCAGTATTTT; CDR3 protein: CASSLGIDTQYF
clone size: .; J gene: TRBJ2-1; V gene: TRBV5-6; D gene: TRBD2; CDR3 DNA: TGTGCCAGCAGCTCCGGAAAGACTAGCGGGACACACTTCTACAATGAGCAGTTCTTC; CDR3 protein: CASSSGKTSGTHFYNEQFF
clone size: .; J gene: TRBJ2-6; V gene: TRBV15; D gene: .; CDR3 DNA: TGTGCCACCAGCAGCGGAGGGGGAAAGACTGGGGCCAACGTCCTGACTTTC; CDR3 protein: CATSSGGGKTGANVLTF
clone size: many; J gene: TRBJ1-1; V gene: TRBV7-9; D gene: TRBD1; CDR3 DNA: TGTGCCAGCAGCCCAGGGTTTACAGGGGGCAACACTGAAGCTTTCTTT; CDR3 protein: CASSPGFTGGNTEAFF
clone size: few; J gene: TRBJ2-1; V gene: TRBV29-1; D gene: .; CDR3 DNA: TGCAGCGTTGCCGGGCGGAAAAGGAGCTACAATGAGCAGTTCTTC; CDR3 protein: CSVAGRKRSYNEQFF
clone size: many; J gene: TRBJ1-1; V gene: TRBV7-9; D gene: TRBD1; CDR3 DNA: TGTGCCAGCAGCTCCCGGACAGGGGGCTTGGCTGAAGCTTTCTTT; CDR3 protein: CASSSRTGGLAEAFF
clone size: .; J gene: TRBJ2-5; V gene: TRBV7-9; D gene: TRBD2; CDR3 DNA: TGTGCCAGCAGCCCCGCCCCTAGCGGTCAAGAGACCCAGTACTTC; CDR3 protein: CASSPAPSGQETQYF